What follows describes a single T cell receptor beta chain. Its cognate antigen is unknown. These data come from a study of regulatory T cells in long-lasting Graves disease. Broader study findings: Persistent disease was characterized by preferential usage of TRBV28, TRBJ1-2 and TRBJ2-5.

Regarding time point: newly diagnosed GD, antithyroid drugs for less than 3 months. Making the TCR library involved RNA that had been extracted from PBMCs. Trimming removed 2 bases at V and 0 bases at J, with 12 bases between. The CDR3 sequence is 16 residues long. Germline assignment: CDR1 KGHSH and CDR2 LQKENI. Libraries of TCR beta came from iRepertoire HTBI primers plus Arm-PCR of CDR3 regions. From the multiplex PCR reads, TCRdb called clonotypes with MiXCR, one entry per CDR3 protein. The table lists hundreds of thousands of distinct CDR3 sequences, 16% of them singletons. These data were also reused for a study on T cells in Graves' hyperthyroidism and ophthalmopathy.

The TCR originated in a man in his forties with Graves disease. The chain joins TRBV18 to TRBJ2-3, with TRBD2 as a possible D gene (6 bases). The material sequenced was peripheral blood mononuclear cells (PBMCs), taken at new diagnosis, from a patient treated with antithyroid drugs. CDR3 sequence: CASSPWVAESTDTQYF. The CDR3 DNA reads as TGTGCCAGCTCACCATGGGTAGCGGAGAGCACAGATACGCAGTATTTT.